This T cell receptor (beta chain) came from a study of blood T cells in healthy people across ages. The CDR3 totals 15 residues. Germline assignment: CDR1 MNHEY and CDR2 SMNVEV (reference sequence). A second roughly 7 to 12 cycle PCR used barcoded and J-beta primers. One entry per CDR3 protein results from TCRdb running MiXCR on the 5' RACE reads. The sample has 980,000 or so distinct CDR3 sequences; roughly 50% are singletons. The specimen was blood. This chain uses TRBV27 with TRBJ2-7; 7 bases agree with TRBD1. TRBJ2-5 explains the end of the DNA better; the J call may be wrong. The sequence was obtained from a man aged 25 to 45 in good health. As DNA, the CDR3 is TGTGCCAGCAGTCTGACAGGGCGGATACAAGAGACCCAGTACTTC. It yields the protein CASSLTGRIQETQYF.